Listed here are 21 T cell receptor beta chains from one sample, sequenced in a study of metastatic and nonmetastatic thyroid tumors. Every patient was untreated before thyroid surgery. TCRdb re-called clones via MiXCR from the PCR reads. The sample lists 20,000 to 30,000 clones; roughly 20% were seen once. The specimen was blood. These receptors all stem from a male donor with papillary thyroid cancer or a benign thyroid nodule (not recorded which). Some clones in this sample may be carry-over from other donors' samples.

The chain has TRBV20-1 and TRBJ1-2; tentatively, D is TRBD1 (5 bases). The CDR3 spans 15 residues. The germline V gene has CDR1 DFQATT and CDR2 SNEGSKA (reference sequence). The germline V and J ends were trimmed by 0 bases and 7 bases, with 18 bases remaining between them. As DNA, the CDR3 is TGCAGTGCTAGAGATAATAGGGGATGGGTGGGTGGCTACACCTTC. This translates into CSARDNRGWVGGYTF.

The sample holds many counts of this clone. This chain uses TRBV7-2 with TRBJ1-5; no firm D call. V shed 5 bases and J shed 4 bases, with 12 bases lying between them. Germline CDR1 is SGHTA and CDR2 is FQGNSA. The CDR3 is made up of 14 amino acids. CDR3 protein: CASSLVRWNQPQHF. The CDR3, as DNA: TGTGCCAGCAGCCTAGTCAGGTGGAATCAGCCCCAGCATTTT.

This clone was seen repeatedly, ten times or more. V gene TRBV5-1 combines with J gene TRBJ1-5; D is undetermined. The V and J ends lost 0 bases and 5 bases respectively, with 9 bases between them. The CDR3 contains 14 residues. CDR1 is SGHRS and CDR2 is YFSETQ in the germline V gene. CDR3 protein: CASSLGEADQPQHF. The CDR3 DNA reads TGCGCCAGCAGCTTGGGAGAGGCTGATCAGCCCCAGCATTTT.

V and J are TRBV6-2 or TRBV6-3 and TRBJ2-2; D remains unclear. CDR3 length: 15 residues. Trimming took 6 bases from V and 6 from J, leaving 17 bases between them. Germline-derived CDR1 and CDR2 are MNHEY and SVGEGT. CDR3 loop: CASSLTWLWPGELFF. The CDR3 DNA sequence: TGTGCCAGCAGCCTGACATGGTTGTGGCCCGGGGAGCTGTTTTTT.

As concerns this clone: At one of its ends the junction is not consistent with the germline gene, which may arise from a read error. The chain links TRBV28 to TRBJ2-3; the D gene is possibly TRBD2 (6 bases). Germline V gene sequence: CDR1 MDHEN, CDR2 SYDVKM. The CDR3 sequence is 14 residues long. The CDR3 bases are TGTGCCAGCAGTTCTAGCGATAGCATAGATACGCAGTATTTT. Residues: CASSSSDSIDTQYF.

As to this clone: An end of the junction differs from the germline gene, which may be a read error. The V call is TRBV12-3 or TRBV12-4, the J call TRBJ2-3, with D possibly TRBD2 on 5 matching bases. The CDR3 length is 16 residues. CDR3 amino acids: CAISLANAYGTDTQYF. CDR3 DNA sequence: TGTGCCATCAGTTTAGCGAATGCATATGGCACAGATACGCAGTATTTT.

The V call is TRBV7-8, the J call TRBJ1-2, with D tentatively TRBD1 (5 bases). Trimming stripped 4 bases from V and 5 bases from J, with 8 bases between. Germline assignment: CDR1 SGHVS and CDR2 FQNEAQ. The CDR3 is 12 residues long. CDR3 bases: TGTGCCAGCAGCTCTGGGGGATATGGCTACACCTTC. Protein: CASSSGGYGYTF.

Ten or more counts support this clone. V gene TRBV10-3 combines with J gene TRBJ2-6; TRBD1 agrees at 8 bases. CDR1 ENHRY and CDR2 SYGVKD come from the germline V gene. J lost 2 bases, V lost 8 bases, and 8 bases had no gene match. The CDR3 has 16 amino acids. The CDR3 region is CAIPGQASAGANVLTF. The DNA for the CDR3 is TGTGCCATCCCGGGACAGGCGAGTGCTGGGGCCAACGTCCTGACTTTC.

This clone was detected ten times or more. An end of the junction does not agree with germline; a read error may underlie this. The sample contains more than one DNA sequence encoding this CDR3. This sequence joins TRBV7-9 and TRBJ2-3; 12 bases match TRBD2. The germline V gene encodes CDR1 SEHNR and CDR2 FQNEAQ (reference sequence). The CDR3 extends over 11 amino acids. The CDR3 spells CASSRTSGIYF. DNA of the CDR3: TGCGCCAGCAGCCGGACTAGCGGGATCTATTTT. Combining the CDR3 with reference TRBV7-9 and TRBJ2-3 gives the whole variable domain DTGVSQNPRHKITKRGQNVTFRCDPISEHNRLYWYRQTLGQGPEFLTYFQNEAQLEKSRLLSDRFSAERPKGSFSTLEIQRTEQGDSAMYLCASSRTSGIYFGPGTRLTVL.

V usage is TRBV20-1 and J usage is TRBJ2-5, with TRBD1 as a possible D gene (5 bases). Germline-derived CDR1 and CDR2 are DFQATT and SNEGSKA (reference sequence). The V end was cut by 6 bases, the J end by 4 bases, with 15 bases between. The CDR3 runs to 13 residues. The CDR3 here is CSAPRDRRETQYF. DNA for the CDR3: TGCAGTGCGCCCAGGGATCGCCGAGAGACCCAGTACTTC.

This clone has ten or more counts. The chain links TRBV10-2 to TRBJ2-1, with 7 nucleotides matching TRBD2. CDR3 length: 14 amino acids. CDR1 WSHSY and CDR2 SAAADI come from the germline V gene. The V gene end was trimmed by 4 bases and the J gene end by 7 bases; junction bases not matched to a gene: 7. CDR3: CASSVGRARNEQFF. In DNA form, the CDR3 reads TGCGCCAGCAGTGTAGGGAGGGCTCGAAATGAGCAGTTCTTC.

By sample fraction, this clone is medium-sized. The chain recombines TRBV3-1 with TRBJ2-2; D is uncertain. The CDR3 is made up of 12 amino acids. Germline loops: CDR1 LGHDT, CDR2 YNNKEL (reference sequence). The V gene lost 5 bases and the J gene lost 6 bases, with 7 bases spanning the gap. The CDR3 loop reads CASSAPPGELFF. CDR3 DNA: TGTGCCAGCAGCGCTCCCCCCGGGGAGCTGTTTTTT.

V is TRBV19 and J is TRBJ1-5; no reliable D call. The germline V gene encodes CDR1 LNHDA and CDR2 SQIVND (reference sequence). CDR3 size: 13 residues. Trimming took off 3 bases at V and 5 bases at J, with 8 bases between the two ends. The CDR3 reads CASSITPYQPQHF. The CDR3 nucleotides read TGTGCCAGTAGTATTACCCCTTATCAGCCCCAGCATTTT.

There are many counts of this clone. The CDR3 bases are TGCGCCAGCAGCCAAAGGGTATCTGGGGCCAACGTCCTGACTTTC. Encoded protein: CASSQRVSGANVLTF. This chain joins TRBV5-1 and TRBJ2-6; D remains unclear. Germline CDR1 SGHRS, CDR2 YFSETQ. CDR3 size: 15 residues. V lost 4 bases and J 1 base, leaving 9 bases between the germline ends.

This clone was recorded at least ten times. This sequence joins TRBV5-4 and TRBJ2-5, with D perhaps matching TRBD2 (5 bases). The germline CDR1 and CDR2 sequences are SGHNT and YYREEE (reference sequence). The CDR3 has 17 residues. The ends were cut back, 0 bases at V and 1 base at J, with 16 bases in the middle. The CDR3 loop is CASSLGAITDFQETQYF. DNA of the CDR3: TGTGCCAGCAGCTTGGGGGCTATTACGGACTTCCAAGAGACCCAGTACTTC.

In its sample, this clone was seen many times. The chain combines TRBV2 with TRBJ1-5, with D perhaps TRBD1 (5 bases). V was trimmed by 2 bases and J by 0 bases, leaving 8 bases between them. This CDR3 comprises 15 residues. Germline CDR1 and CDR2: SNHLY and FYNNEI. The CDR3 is CASSERGDSNQPQHF. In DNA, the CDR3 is TGTGCCAGCAGTGAAAGAGGGGATAGCAATCAGCCCCAGCATTTT.

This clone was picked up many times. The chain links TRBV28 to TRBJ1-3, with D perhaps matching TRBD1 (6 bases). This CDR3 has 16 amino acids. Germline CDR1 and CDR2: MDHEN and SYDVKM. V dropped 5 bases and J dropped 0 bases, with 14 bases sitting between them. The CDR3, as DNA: TGTGCCAGCAGTCTAGCGGGGGCTGTCTCTGGAAACACCATATATTTT. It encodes CASSLAGAVSGNTIYF.

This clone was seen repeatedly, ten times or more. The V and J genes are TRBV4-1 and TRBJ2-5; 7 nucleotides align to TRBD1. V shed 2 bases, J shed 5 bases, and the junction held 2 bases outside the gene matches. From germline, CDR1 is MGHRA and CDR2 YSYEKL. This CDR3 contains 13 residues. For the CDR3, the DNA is TGCGCCAGCAGCCAACCACAGGGGGAGACCCAGTACTTC. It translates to CASSQPQGETQYF.

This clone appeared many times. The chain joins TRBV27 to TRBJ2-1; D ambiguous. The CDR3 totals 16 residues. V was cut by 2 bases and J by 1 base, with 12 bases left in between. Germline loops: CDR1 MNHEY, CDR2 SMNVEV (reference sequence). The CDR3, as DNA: TGTGCCAGCAGTTTAAGGCAACCTGGGTCCTACAATGAGCAGTTCTTC. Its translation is CASSLRQPGSYNEQFF.

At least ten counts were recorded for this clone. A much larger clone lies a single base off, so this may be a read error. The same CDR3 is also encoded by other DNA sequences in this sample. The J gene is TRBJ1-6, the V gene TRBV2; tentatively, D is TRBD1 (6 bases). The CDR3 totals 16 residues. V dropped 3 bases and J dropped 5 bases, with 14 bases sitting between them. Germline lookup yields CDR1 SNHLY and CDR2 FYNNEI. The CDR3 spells CASSESPGANNSPLHF. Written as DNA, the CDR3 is TGTGCCAGCAGTGAGTCCCCAGGGGCAAATAATTCACCCCTCCACTTT. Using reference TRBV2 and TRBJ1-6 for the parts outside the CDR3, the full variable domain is EPEVTQTPSHQVTQMGQEVILRCVPISNHLYFYWYRQILGQKVEFLVSFYNNEISEKSEIFDDQFSVERPDGSNFTLKIRSTKLEDSAMYFCASSESPGANNSPLHFGNGTRLTVT.

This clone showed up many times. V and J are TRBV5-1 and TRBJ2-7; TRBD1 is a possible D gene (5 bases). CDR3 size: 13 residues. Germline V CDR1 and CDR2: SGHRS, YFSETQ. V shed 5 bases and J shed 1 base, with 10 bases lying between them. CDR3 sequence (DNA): TGCGCCAGCAGATCTGGACAATCCTACGAGCAGTACTTC. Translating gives CASRSGQSYEQYF.